This T cell receptor (beta chain) appears in the sequencing data of a study of blood T cells in healthy people across ages. Caucasian, healthy and from Russia, the donors were aged between roughly 6 and 100. PCR was performed a second time for about 7 to 11 cycles using a sample-barcoded 5' primer and a J-beta primer mix. TCRdb re-called the 5' RACE reads through MiXCR, storing one row per CDR3 protein. The table lists more than 800,000 distinct CDR3 sequences, under 35% of them singletons. Between the trimmed V and J ends, which lost 1 base and 8 bases, there was a span of 14 bases. The germline V gene has CDR1 DFQATT and CDR2 SNEGSKA (reference sequence). This CDR3 region has 14 residues.

The specimen was blood. This sequence joins TRBV20-1 and TRBJ1-4; D remains unclear. This receptor was taken from a woman at least 80 years old in good health. DNA for the CDR3: TGCAGTGCTAGAGTGGACTCCGCGGAGGAAAAACTGTTTTTT. Protein: CSARVDSAEEKLFF.